This T cell receptor beta chain was recorded in a study of T cell responses to AZD1222 COVID-19 vaccine. The method was immunoSEQ multiplex PCR; TCRdb's version includes in-frame clones alone and lacks a portion of them. The sample yields approximately 130,000 clones, around 90% seen once. The material was peripheral blood, obtained on day 0 of AZD1222 vaccination. The TCR comes from an adult in good health.

The CDR3 region has the DNA TGTGCCAGCAGTTTAACAGGGAAGTATGGCTACACCTTC. It codes for CASSLTGKYGYTF. The chain employs TRBV27 and TRBJ1-2, with D tentatively TRBD1 (6 bases). Germline CDR1 and CDR2: MNHEY and SMNVEV (reference sequence). The CDR3 extends over 13 amino acids. Trimming shortened V by 2 bases and J by 5 bases, and 9 bases separated the two germline ends.